The 15 T cell receptor beta chains given below trace back to one sample, sequenced in a study of cytomegalovirus exposure and HLA in healthy donors. The PCR had 60 Vbeta and 13 Jbeta primers. Assay: immunoSEQ multiplex PCR; the TCRdb copy retains only in-frame clones and omits some. The repertoire holds some 140,000 clones, about 80% seen once, with roughly 1.2% in the top ten. The source material was PBMCs. All receptors derive from a man aged 45 to 65 in good health and CMV-seronegative.

This sequence joins TRBV14 and TRBJ2-5, with D possibly being TRBD2 (6 bases). The CDR3 contains 16 residues. Germline V gene data show CDR1 as SGHDN and CDR2 as FVKESK. Trimming took 1 base from V and 5 from J, leaving 17 bases between them. In nucleotides, the CDR3 is TGTGCCAGCAGCCAAGGAAGGCGGGGAGCGGTCGAGACCCAGTACTTC. The encoded protein is CASSQGRRGAVETQYF. Full variable domain (rest looked up from reference TRBV14 and TRBJ2-5): EAGVTQFPSHSVIEKGQTVTLRCDPISGHDNLYWYRRVMGKEIKFLLHFVKESKQDESGMPNNRFLAERTGGTYSTLKVQPAELEDSGVYFCASSQGRRGAVETQYFGPGTRLLVL.

J is TRBJ2-5 and V is TRBV10-2; maybe TRBD1 (6 bases). V was clipped by 5 bases and J by 9 bases, with 13 bases between them. The CDR3 is 12 amino acids. Looked up from germline, CDR1 is WSHSY and CDR2 is SAAADI. The CDR3 nucleotides read TGCGCCAGCAGTCCGGGACCAGGGGCCCAGTACTTC. As protein: CASSPGPGAQYF.

The rearrangement links TRBV28 to TRBJ1-5; D is perhaps TRBD1 (6 bases). With 6 bases removed from V and 3 bases from J, the gap between germline ends came to 12 bases. This CDR3 spans 14 amino acids. The germline V gene has CDR1 MDHEN and CDR2 SYDVKM. Written as DNA, the CDR3 is TGTGCCAGCAGATTCGACAGGTACAATCAGCCCCAGCATTTT. It codes for CASRFDRYNQPQHF.

This sequence joins TRBV7-2 and TRBJ2-5; D not resolved. V was pared by 3 bases and J by 3 bases, with 8 bases between. CDR1 SGHTA and CDR2 FQGNSA come from the germline V gene. This CDR3 spans 13 amino acids. CDR3 region: CASSLGRKETQYF. The CDR3 region has the DNA TGTGCCAGCAGCTTGGGCAGAAAAGAGACCCAGTACTTC.

V gene TRBV7-2 combines with J gene TRBJ2-6, with 13 bases fitting TRBD2. J gave up 1 base and V 5 bases, and 5 bases lay outside the gene matches. CDR3 length equals 18 residues. Germline CDR1 reads SGHTA; CDR2 reads FQGNSA. The CDR3 region is CASSPPGLAGSGANVLTF. The CDR3 coding sequence is TGTGCCAGCAGCCCCCCGGGACTAGCGGGATCTGGGGCCAACGTCCTGACTTTC.

The chain joins TRBV13 to TRBJ2-7, with 10 bases fitting TRBD2. The germline V gene has CDR1 PRHDT and CDR2 FYEKMQ (reference sequence). J lost 1 base, V lost 5 bases, and 11 bases had no gene match. The CDR3 sequence is 17 residues long. CDR3 coding DNA: TGTGCCAGCAGCCCCTGGTTGGCTAGCGGGAGTTCCTACGAGCAGTACTTC. It translates to CASSPWLASGSSYEQYF.

The chain has TRBV28 and TRBJ2-3; D is perhaps TRBD2 (6 bases). This CDR3 spans 19 amino acids. Deletions cut 2 bases from V and 1 base from J, with 22 bases between. The germline CDR1 and CDR2 sequences are MDHEN and SYDVKM. DNA of the CDR3: TGTGCCAGCAGTTTAGGGTCCGGGGGTAGGATTAGCGGCACAGATACGCAGTATTTT. It codes for CASSLGSGGRISGTDTQYF.

This clone was observed once. V gene TRBV13 combines with J gene TRBJ2-3, with D possibly being TRBD2 (6 bases). V lost 1 base to trimming and J lost 1 base, with 9 bases between them. The CDR3 has 15 amino acids. Germline V CDR1 and CDR2: PRHDT, FYEKMQ (reference sequence). DNA for the CDR3: TGTGCCAGCAGCTTAGACGGGAGAGGCACAGATACGCAGTATTTT. Protein sequence: CASSLDGRGTDTQYF.

The gene calls are TRBV28 and TRBJ1-5; no firm D call. The germline gives CDR1 MDHEN, CDR2 SYDVKM. The CDR3 extends over 16 amino acids. Trimming removed 6 bases at V and 6 bases at J, with 21 bases between. The CDR3 DNA reads as TGTGCCAGCAGCCGACCTGGTGGGCTCCTCAGTCAGCCCCAGCATTTT. Residues: CASSRPGGLLSQPQHF.

This chain uses TRBV9 with TRBJ2-5, with 11 bases that match TRBD2. This CDR3 comprises 14 residues. Trimming took 2 bases from V and 5 from J; bases not matched to a gene: 2. Germline V gene data show CDR1 as SGDLS and CDR2 as YYNGEE. DNA for the CDR3: TGTGCCAGCAGCGTGGGACTAGCGGCGGAGACCCAGTACTTC. Its protein product is CASSVGLAAETQYF.

This chain uses TRBV7-9 with TRBJ2-5, with TRBD2 identical over 8 bases. Per the germline V gene, CDR1 is SEHNR and CDR2 is FQNEAQ (reference sequence). CDR3 length: 14 residues. V was pared by 7 bases and J by 5 bases, with 9 bases of the junction left unmatched. The CDR3 loop reads CASTRGGRRETQYF. CDR3 in DNA: TGTGCCAGCACCCGGGGGGGGCGGCGGGAGACCCAGTACTTC.

The genes are TRBV6-1 and TRBJ2-7; D might be TRBD2 (5 bases). Germline V gene lookup returns CDR1 MNHNS and CDR2 SASEGT. V was clipped by 5 bases and J by 3 bases, with 11 bases between them. The CDR3 is 13 amino acids. The CDR3 DNA is TGTGCCAGCAGTAACGAGCGGAGCTACGAGCAGTACTTC. Its protein is CASSNERSYEQYF.

This clone was observed a handful of times. The V call is TRBV4-1, the J call TRBJ2-7, with 10 bases lining up with TRBD2. CDR3 length: 16 residues. The V gene's germline CDR1 is MGHRA and CDR2 YSYEKL. The V and J ends lost 0 bases and 2 bases, in that order; junction bases with no gene match: 4. The CDR3 region has the DNA TGCGCCAGCAGCCAAGATCCTAGCGGGGGTACCTACGAGCAGTACTTC. Encoded protein: CASSQDPSGGTYEQYF.

This rearrangement joins TRBV27 to TRBJ2-1, with 9 bases aligning to TRBD1. Trimming removed 5 bases from V and 3 bases from J; junction bases left unmatched: 5. Germline CDR1 MNHEY, CDR2 SMNVEV (reference sequence). This CDR3 comprises 15 residues. In nucleotides, the CDR3 is TGTGCCAGCAGTCCCACAGGGGGCAACTACAATGAGCAGTTCTTC. Translating gives CASSPTGGNYNEQFF.

The chain couples TRBV20-1 to TRBJ2-1; TRBD2 might be the D (6 bases). V gave up 6 bases and J gave up 15 bases, with 18 bases separating them. Germline CDR1 is DFQATT and CDR2 is SNEGSKA (reference sequence). The CDR3 contains 11 residues. This CDR3 reads CSAFWTGAGFF. CDR3 nucleotides: TGCAGTGCCTTTTGGACGGGAGCGGGGTTCTTC.